One and the same sample provided the 29 T cell receptor beta chains below, sequenced in a study of blood T cell repertoires in COVID-19. TCRdb's copy holds only in-frame clones and misses some; the assay was immunoSEQ multiplex PCR. The table lists approximately 89,000 clones, over 65% of them singletons. The sequencing input was peripheral blood. The receptors were gathered from a woman aged 70-85 years with acute or convalescent COVID-19.

This clone has just one count. The gene calls are TRBV6-5 and TRBJ1-2; 7 bases agree with TRBD1. The V and J ends lost 2 bases and 2 bases, in that order; junction bases with no gene match: 5. Germline lookup yields CDR1 MNHEY and CDR2 SVGAGI. The CDR3 is 15 amino acids. The CDR3 loop reads CASSYRGLNNYGYTF. CDR3 sequence (DNA): TGTGCCAGCAGTTACAGGGGGCTCAACAACTATGGCTACACCTTC.

This clone has a single count. The genes are TRBV6-5 and TRBJ2-7, with D possibly matching TRBD2 (6 bases). This CDR3 contains 13 residues. V lost 7 bases and J lost 6, with 16 bases in between. Germline V gene sequence: CDR1 MNHEY, CDR2 SVGAGI. The CDR3 region has the DNA TGTGCCAGCACTACCCAGGGAGCGGGCGAGCAGTACGTC. Translated: CASTTQGAGEQYV.

V and J are TRBV7-2 and TRBJ1-1, with TRBD1 identical over 7 bases. V gave up 5 bases and J gave up 1 base; unmatched junction bases: 4. Germline V gene sequence: CDR1 SGHTA, CDR2 FQGNSA. The CDR3 consists of 14 residues. The CDR3 DNA sequence: TGTGCCAGCAGCCCGACAGGGCGGAACACTGAAGCTTTCTTT. Its translation is CASSPTGRNTEAFF.

V gene TRBV28 combines with J gene TRBJ1-1, with D hard to call. Germline CDR1 is MDHEN and CDR2 is SYDVKM. The V and J ends lost 5 bases and 1 base respectively, with 17 bases between them. This CDR3 spans 16 amino acids. The CDR3 reads CASSIRPVGRNTEAFF. As DNA, the CDR3 is TGTGCCAGCAGTATTAGACCGGTGGGCCGGAACACTGAAGCTTTCTTT.

This chain joins TRBV9 and TRBJ2-6, with 9 bases aligning to TRBD1. Germline V gene sequence: CDR1 SGDLS, CDR2 YYNGEE. This CDR3 is built from 17 residues. Losses at the gene ends were 3 bases for V and 1 base for J; bases not matched to a gene: 5. In DNA form, the CDR3 reads TGTGCCAGCAGCGCAGGACAGGGGTCATCTGGGGCCAACGTCCTGACTTTC. Amino acid sequence: CASSAGQGSSGANVLTF.

The rearrangement uses TRBV6-6 and TRBJ2-1; D is unclear. Germline assignment: CDR1 MNHNY and CDR2 SVGAGI (reference sequence). V lost 2 bases and J lost 0, with 8 bases in between. The CDR3 is 15 residues long. The CDR3 DNA sequence: TGTGCCAGCAGTTACGTCGCGTTCTCCTACAATGAGCAGTTCTTC. Its protein is CASSYVAFSYNEQFF.

The genes are TRBV5-1 and TRBJ2-3; TRBD2 matches at 9 bases. The CDR3 spans 15 residues. The ends lost 1 base at V and 3 bases at J; junction bases unmatched: 3. Germline V gene lookup returns CDR1 SGHRS and CDR2 YFSETQ. The CDR3 here is CASSLIAGGTDTQYF. The CDR3 nucleotides read TGCGCCAGCAGCTTGATCGCGGGGGGGACAGATACGCAGTATTTT.

This chain uses TRBV19 with TRBJ2-1, with a weak D call TRBD1 (6 bases). V was clipped by 6 bases and J by 5 bases, with 26 bases between them. This CDR3 comprises 18 residues. From germline, CDR1 is LNHDA and CDR2 SQIVND (reference sequence). DNA for the CDR3: TGTGCCAGTAGACCTTCTGCTTCTGGGGCAGGGGTTAACAATGAGCAGTTCTTC. This sequence encodes CASRPSASGAGVNNEQFF.

V usage is TRBV28 and J usage is TRBJ1-6; D unclear. CDR1 is MDHEN, CDR2 SYDVKM, per germline. Trimming removed 3 bases from V and 7 bases from J, with 10 bases in between. This CDR3 comprises 14 residues. The CDR3 nucleotides read TGTGCCAGCAGTTTGGAGGGCGGGAATTCACCCCTCCACTTT. Translated: CASSLEGGNSPLHF. Using reference TRBV28 and TRBJ1-6 for the parts outside the CDR3, the full variable domain is DVKVTQSSRYLVKRTGEKVFLECVQDMDHENMFWYRQDPGLGLRLIYFSYDVKMKEKGDIPEGYSVSREKKERFSLILESASTNQTSMYLCASSLEGGNSPLHFGNGTRLTVT.

The chain combines TRBV7-2 with TRBJ2-6, with D perhaps matching TRBD1 (6 bases). Deletions cut 3 bases from V and 0 bases from J, with 15 bases between. CDR1 is SGHTA and CDR2 is FQGNSA in the germline V gene. There are 18 residues in the CDR3. This chain's CDR3 is CASSLVGGANSGANVLTF. The CDR3 DNA sequence: TGTGCCAGCAGCTTGGTAGGGGGAGCAAACTCTGGGGCCAACGTCCTGACTTTC.

The genes are TRBV2 and TRBJ2-3; no firm D call. The CDR3 has 13 amino acids. Germline V gene lookup returns CDR1 SNHLY and CDR2 FYNNEI. V was trimmed by 7 bases and J by 0 bases, leaving 8 bases between them. CDR3 protein: CASKELSTDTQYF. DNA of the CDR3: TGTGCCAGCAAAGAGCTGAGCACAGATACGCAGTATTTT.

The chain has TRBV5-5 and TRBJ2-7; 7 positions match TRBD1. V shed 4 bases and J 6 bases; nucleotides not matched to a gene: 16. Germline CDR1 is SGHKS and CDR2 is YYEKEE (reference sequence). This CDR3 contains 16 residues. CDR3 DNA: TGTGCCAGCAGCCCAAACAGGGGAGACTCTCTACTCGAGCAGTACGTC. Its protein product is CASSPNRGDSLLEQYV.

This rearrangement joins TRBV28 to TRBJ1-1, with D perhaps matching TRBD1 (5 bases). There are 14 residues in the CDR3. Germline V gene data show CDR1 as MDHEN and CDR2 as SYDVKM. Trimming cost V 7 bases and J 0 bases, with 12 bases left between them. The CDR3 spells CASILSGMNTEAFF. The DNA of the CDR3 is TGTGCCAGCATTCTCTCAGGGATGAACACTGAAGCTTTCTTT.

The rearrangement links TRBV11-2 to TRBJ2-1; perhaps TRBD2 as D (5 bases). This CDR3 is 15 amino acids long. V gave up 1 base and J gave up 2 bases, with 9 bases separating them. Germline V lookup: CDR1 SGHAT, CDR2 FQNNGV. This chain's CDR3 is CASSLAEAAYNEQFF. The DNA of the CDR3 is TGTGCCAGCAGCTTAGCCGAAGCGGCCTACAATGAGCAGTTCTTC.

V gene TRBV19 combines with J gene TRBJ1-2; TRBD1 might be the D (5 bases). Looked up from germline, CDR1 is LNHDA and CDR2 is SQIVND (reference sequence). The ends were cut back, 5 bases at V and 4 bases at J, with 29 bases in the middle. This CDR3 has 19 amino acids. The CDR3 DNA is TGTGCCAGTAGTGCTCTCCCCCCCGGTGACAGCTTCGTTGTCTATGGCTACACCTTC. Amino acid sequence: CASSALPPGDSFVVYGYTF.

The V call is TRBV10-2, the J call TRBJ1-2, with D perhaps matching TRBD1 (6 bases). The CDR3 is made up of 13 amino acids. Germline CDR1 WSHSY, CDR2 SAAADI. V lost 2 bases and J lost 8, with 12 bases in between. CDR3 sequence: CASSETGMSGYTF. As DNA, the CDR3 is TGCGCCAGCAGTGAGACAGGGATGAGCGGCTACACCTTC.

The V and J genes are TRBV19 and TRBJ2-1; TRBD2 aligns across 11 bases. The CDR3 loop spans 15 amino acids. V dropped 5 bases and J dropped 5; count of bases not matched to a gene: 5. Germline V lookup: CDR1 LNHDA, CDR2 SQIVND (reference sequence). Here the CDR3 reads CASSHTSGSDNEQFF. The DNA of the CDR3 is TGTGCCAGTAGTCATACTAGCGGGAGTGACAATGAGCAGTTCTTC.

The chain recombines TRBV5-6 with TRBJ2-3; TRBD1 matches at 11 bases. Germline values: CDR1 SGHDT, CDR2 YYEEEE. After removal of 4 bases from V and 5 bases from J, the junction contained 6 bases not matched to a gene. This CDR3 spans 15 amino acids. This chain's CDR3 is CASSPDRGRGDTQYF. In DNA, the CDR3 is TGTGCCAGCAGCCCGGACAGGGGGCGGGGAGATACGCAGTATTTT.

The rearrangement uses TRBV18 and TRBJ1-2; maybe TRBD1 (6 bases). Germline loops: CDR1 KGHSH, CDR2 LQKENI. With 0 bases removed from V and 6 bases from J, the gap between germline ends came to 8 bases. The CDR3 is 13 amino acids. CDR3: CASSPPAGDGYTF. DNA of the CDR3: TGTGCCAGCTCACCACCGGCAGGGGATGGCTACACCTTC.

The genes are TRBV27 and TRBJ2-3, with 9 nucleotides matching TRBD2. With 6 bases clipped from V and 5 bases from J, the junction kept 12 bases outside the gene matches. CDR1 and CDR2 (germline): MNHEY, SMNVEV (reference sequence). The CDR3 consists of 16 residues. CDR3 in DNA: TGTGCCAGCAGCCACTCCTTGCGGGGGGGCTTAGATACGCAGTATTTT. Translated, it gives CASSHSLRGGLDTQYF.

This clone was seen only a few times. The CDR3 sequence is CASSLARAGDFYYNEQFF. The CDR3 coding sequence is TGTGCCAGCAGCTTAGCGCGAGCGGGGGACTTCTACTACAATGAGCAGTTCTTC. The gene calls are TRBV7-9 and TRBJ2-1; 8 positions match TRBD2. This CDR3 spans 18 amino acids. Germline loops: CDR1 SEHNR, CDR2 FQNEAQ (reference sequence). The J segment lost 3 bases and the V segment lost 0 bases, leaving 10 bases of the junction unmatched.

The chain employs TRBV2 and TRBJ1-1; 7 nucleotides agree with TRBD1. This CDR3 region has 14 residues. Looked up from germline, CDR1 is SNHLY and CDR2 is FYNNEI. The V segment lost 7 bases and the J segment 5 bases; nucleotides outside the gene matches: 10. The CDR3 DNA is TGTGCCAGCAATTTAGACCGGACAGGAACTGAAGCTTTCTTT. Its protein is CASNLDRTGTEAFF.

This clone was counted once. The chain links TRBV5-4 to TRBJ2-1; 10 nucleotides line up with TRBD2. CDR1 is SGHNT and CDR2 is YYREEE in the germline V gene (reference sequence). The trim removed 5 bases at V and 4 bases at J, leaving 3 bases unmatched. The CDR3 length is 14 residues. CDR3 sequence reads: CASRLAGSYNEQFF. CDR3 coding DNA: TGTGCCAGCAGACTAGCGGGGTCTTACAATGAGCAGTTCTTC. Combining the CDR3 with reference TRBV5-4 and TRBJ2-1 gives the whole variable domain ETGVTQSPTHLIKTRGQQVTLRCSSQSGHNTVSWYQQALGQGPQFIFQYYREEENGRGNFPPRFSGLQFPNYSSELNVNALELDDSALYLCASRLAGSYNEQFFGPGTRLTVL.

The chain couples TRBV6-1 to TRBJ1-1, with D perhaps TRBD1 (5 bases). The CDR3 covers 14 residues. CDR1 and CDR2 from the germline V gene are MNHNS and SASEGT. Trimming cost V 5 bases and J 6 bases, with 16 bases left between them. CDR3 sequence: CASSWDSSSPEAFF. CDR3 DNA: TGTGCCAGCAGTTGGGACTCCTCTTCCCCTGAAGCTTTCTTT.

This clone was counted once. This rearrangement joins TRBV10-3 to TRBJ1-6; D is possibly TRBD1 (6 bases). V was trimmed by 3 bases and J by 9 bases, leaving 15 bases between them. In germline, CDR1 is ENHRY, CDR2 SYGVKD. The CDR3 length is 15 residues. In DNA form, the CDR3 reads TGTGCCATCAGTGACGGACAGCAGACGAGTTCACCCCTCCACTTT. It codes for CAISDGQQTSSPLHF.

J is TRBJ1-5 and V is TRBV19; 7 bases fit TRBD1. Germline CDR1 is LNHDA and CDR2 is SQIVND (reference sequence). The CDR3 length is 12 residues. In nucleotides, the CDR3 is TGTGCTTCGGACAGGAGGGGTCAGCCCCAGCATTTT. The encoded protein is CASDRRGQPQHF.

The rearrangement uses TRBV15 and TRBJ1-1, with 7 bases matching TRBD1. V gave up 1 base and J gave up 4 bases; unmatched junction bases: 0. The CDR3 has 13 residues. Germline CDR1 reads LNHNV; CDR2 reads YYDKDF (reference sequence). The CDR3 protein is CATSRAGGTEAFF. CDR3 DNA: TGTGCCACCAGCAGAGCAGGGGGCACTGAAGCTTTCTTT.

This rearrangement joins TRBV5-4 to TRBJ2-5; 9 bases agree with TRBD2. The ends lost 0 bases at V and 5 bases at J; junction bases unmatched: 5. CDR3 length equals 15 residues. Germline CDR1 reads SGHNT; CDR2 reads YYREEE (reference sequence). The CDR3 region is CASSLEAGGGETQYF. For the CDR3, the DNA is TGTGCCAGCAGCTTGGAAGCGGGAGGCGGGGAGACCCAGTACTTC. Full variable domain (rest looked up from reference TRBV5-4 and TRBJ2-5): ETGVTQSPTHLIKTRGQQVTLRCSSQSGHNTVSWYQQALGQGPQFIFQYYREEENGRGNFPPRFSGLQFPNYSSELNVNALELDDSALYLCASSLEAGGGETQYFGPGTRLLVL.

The chain joins TRBV27 to TRBJ1-1; D not certain. CDR3 length equals 17 residues. The germline gives CDR1 MNHEY, CDR2 SMNVEV (reference sequence). V was shortened by 5 bases and J by 1 base, with 20 bases between the two germline ends. The CDR3 bases are TGTGCCAGCAGTCGGATTCTATTGGACCGGGAGAACACTGAAGCTTTCTTT. It specifies CASSRILLDRENTEAFF.